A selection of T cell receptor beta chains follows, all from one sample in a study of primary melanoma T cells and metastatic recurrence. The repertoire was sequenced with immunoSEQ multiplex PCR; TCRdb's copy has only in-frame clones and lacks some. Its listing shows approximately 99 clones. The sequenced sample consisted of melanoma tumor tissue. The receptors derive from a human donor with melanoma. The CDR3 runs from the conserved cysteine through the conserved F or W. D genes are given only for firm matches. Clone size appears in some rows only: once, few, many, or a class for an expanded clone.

CDR3: CASSFELSNSPLHF
DNA: TGTGCCAGCAGCTTTGAATTGAGCAATTCACCCCTCCACTTT
J: TRBJ1-6
D: .
V: TRBV11-3
size: .

CDR3: CASSPRTGAKETQYF
DNA: TGTGCCAGTAGTCCCCGGACAGGGGCAAAAGAGACCCAGTACTTC
J: TRBJ2-5
D: TRBD1
V: TRBV19
size: .

CDR3: CASAGQLNTEAFF
DNA: TGTGCCAGCGCCGGACAGCTAAACACTGAAGCTTTCTTT
J: TRBJ1-1
D: .
V: TRBV6-8
size: once

CDR3: CAISLSGGYQPQHF
DNA: TGTGCCATTTCTCTCAGTGGGGGCTATCAGCCCCAGCATTTT
J: TRBJ1-5
D: .
V: TRBV28
size: once

CDR3: CATLGRGGLKQYF
DNA: TGTGCCACCCTCGGTCGGGGGGGGTTGAAGCAGTACTTC
J: TRBJ2-7
D: TRBD2
V: TRBV27
size: .

CDR3: CASKTGGPNYGYTF
DNA: TGTGCCAGCAAGACAGGGGGACCTAACTATGGCTACACCTTC
J: TRBJ1-2
D: TRBD1
V: TRBV28
size: .

CDR3: CASSIWGSTEAFF
DNA: TGTGCCAGTAGTATTTGGGGGTCCACTGAAGCTTTCTTT
J: TRBJ1-1
D: .
V: TRBV19
size: .

CDR3: CASSMGQGAFEAFF
DNA: TGTGCCAGTAGTATGGGACAGGGGGCCTTTGAAGCTTTCTTT
J: TRBJ1-1
D: TRBD1
V: TRBV19
size: .

CDR3: CASSAQDYTEAFF
DNA: TGTGCCAGCAGTGCCCAGGATTACACTGAAGCTTTCTTT
J: TRBJ1-1
D: .
V: TRBV6-8
size: .

CDR3: CASSFLDSAGRNTEAFF
DNA: TGTGCCAGCAGTTTCTTGGACAGCGCCGGGAGGAACACTGAAGCTTTCTTT
J: TRBJ1-1
D: .
V: TRBV28
size: .

CDR3: CASSLGQDNEKLFF
DNA: TGTGCCAGCAGTCTTGGACAGGACAATGAAAAACTGTTTTTT
J: TRBJ1-4
D: TRBD1
V: TRBV6-8
size: .

CDR3: CASSQIGVARGTNTIYF
DNA: TGCGCCAGCAGCCAAATAGGGGTTGCACGGGGGACAAACACCATATATTTT
J: TRBJ1-3
D: .
V: TRBV4-1
size: .

CDR3: CASSIDIGRGEQFF
DNA: TGTGCCAGTAGTATAGATATCGGTAGGGGTGAGCAGTTCTTC
J: TRBJ2-1
D: .
V: TRBV19
size: .

CDR3: CAWRAGENIQYF
DNA: TGTGCCTGGAGGGCGGGGGAAAACATTCAGTACTTC
J: TRBJ2-4
D: TRBD2
V: TRBV30
size: .

CDR3: CASSWADSNQPQHF
DNA: TGTGCCAGCAGTTGGGCAGATAGCAATCAGCCCCAGCATTTT
J: TRBJ1-5
D: .
V: TRBV6-8
size: .

CDR3: CASSESGSGGNTIYF
DNA: TGCGCCAGCAGTGAGTCGGGGTCGGGAGGAAACACCATATATTTT
J: TRBJ1-3
D: .
V: TRBV10-2
size: once

CDR3: CSVDPRLDRANEQYF
DNA: TGCAGCGTCGACCCCCGGCTGGACAGGGCAAACGAGCAGTACTTC
J: TRBJ2-7
D: TRBD1
V: TRBV29-1
size: .

CDR3: CASSPQGLAGNEQFF
DNA: TGTGCCAGCAGCCCCCAGGGACTAGCGGGAAATGAGCAGTTCTTC
J: TRBJ2-1
D: TRBD2
V: TRBV6-8
size: .

CDR3: CSVAALADYNEQFF
DNA: TGCAGCGTTGCTGCGCTAGCGGACTACAATGAGCAGTTCTTC
J: TRBJ2-1
D: TRBD2
V: TRBV29-1
size: .

CDR3: CSVEVGGTNMNTEAFF
DNA: TGCAGCGTTGAAGTAGGGGGGACAAATATGAACACTGAAGCTTTCTTT
J: TRBJ1-1
D: .
V: TRBV29-1
size: .

CDR3: CASSQEAGRNTEAFF
DNA: TGCGCCAGCAGCCAAGAAGCAGGACGAAACACTGAAGCTTTCTTT
J: TRBJ1-1
D: .
V: TRBV1
size: .

CDR3: CASGLERGTGYNEQFF
DNA: TGTGCTAGTGGTTTGGAAAGGGGAACGGGATACAATGAGCAGTTCTTC
J: TRBJ2-1
D: .
V: TRBV12-5
size: .

CDR3: CASSPLHRGGELFF
DNA: TGTGCCAGCAGCCCTTTACACAGGGGCGGGGAGCTGTTTTTT
J: TRBJ2-2
D: TRBD1
V: TRBV7-4
size: once

CDR3: CASSSTSPDPVSGNTIYF
DNA: TGTGCCAGCTCCTCTACGTCGCCTGATCCCGTCTCTGGAAACACCATATATTTT
J: TRBJ1-3
D: .
V: TRBV18
size: few

CDR3: CASKLGGQETQYF
DNA: TGTGCCAGCAAGTTGGGAGGCCAAGAGACCCAGTACTTC
J: TRBJ2-5
D: .
V: TRBV12-5
size: .

CDR3: CASKESVRATTNEKLFF
DNA: TGTGCCAGCAAAGAGTCTGTCAGGGCGACAACTAATGAAAAACTGTTTTTT
J: TRBJ1-4
D: .
V: TRBV2
size: .

CDR3: CATAGDRGRVAFF
DNA: TGTGCCACTGCGGGGGACAGGGGGCGCGTAGCTTTCTTT
J: TRBJ1-1
D: TRBD1
V: TRBV19
size: .

CDR3: CASSYSRATNEKLFF
DNA: TGTGCCAGCAGTTACAGCAGGGCAACTAATGAAAAACTGTTTTTT
J: TRBJ1-4
D: .
V: TRBV6-8
size: .

CDR3: CASSVGTSGRMELFF
DNA: TGTGCCAGCAGCGTAGGGACTAGCGGGAGAATGGAGCTGTTTTTT
J: TRBJ2-2
D: TRBD2
V: TRBV9
size: .

CDR3: CASSVDGAREQYF
DNA: TGTGCCAGCTCAGTCGATGGGGCCCGCGAGCAGTACTTC
J: TRBJ2-7
D: .
V: TRBV18
size: .

CDR3: CASTPLSGRADTQYF
DNA: TGTGCCAGTACCCCCCTTAGCGGGAGAGCAGATACGCAGTATTTT
J: TRBJ2-3
D: TRBD2
V: TRBV19
size: .